What follows are 30 T cell receptor beta chains derived from one specimen sequenced in a study of cytotoxic CD8 clonotypes in ibrutinib-treated CLL. Clones were read by immunoSEQ multiplex PCR, and TCRdb kept only the in-frame ones, dropping some. The sample holds roughly 200,000 clones, just over 70% seen once. The starting material was PBMCs, obtained after 12 months of ibrutinib treatment. The receptors stem from a human donor with chronic lymphocytic leukemia.

This chain joins TRBV20-1 and TRBJ2-7, with D possibly TRBD1 on 6 matching bases. The length of the CDR3 is 11 residues. CDR1 and CDR2 (germline): DFQATT, SNEGSKA (reference sequence). The V gene lost 7 bases and the J gene lost 3 bases, with 10 bases spanning the gap. CDR3 DNA sequence: TGCAGTGGGCAGACAGGCTACGAGCAGTACTTC. This sequence encodes CSGQTGYEQYF.

This chain joins TRBV5-1 and TRBJ2-5, with D perhaps being TRBD1 or TRBD2 (5 bases each). The DNA end favors TRBJ2-7, so the J call may be wrong. From germline, CDR1 is SGHRS and CDR2 YFSETQ. This CDR3 is built from 17 residues. The CDR3 DNA sequence: TGCGCCAGCAGCCTGAGGGGCGGAGGTCAGGGCTCCTACGAGCAGTACTTC. Its translation: CASSLRGGGQGSYEQYF.

This chain uses TRBV19 with TRBJ1-4, with D hard to call. V shed 8 bases and J shed 7 bases, with 14 bases lying between them. The germline V gene encodes CDR1 LNHDA and CDR2 SQIVND (reference sequence). The CDR3 is 13 amino acids. The CDR3 loop is CASLAWGSEKLFF. The DNA for the CDR3 is TGTGCCAGTCTGGCCTGGGGTAGTGAAAAACTGTTTTTT. Full variable domain (missing parts from reference TRBV19 and TRBJ1-4): DGGITQSPKYLFRKEGQNVTLSCEQNLNHDAMYWYRQDPGQGLRLIYYSQIVNDFQKGDIAEGYSVSREKKESFPLTVTSAQKNPTAFYLCASLAWGSEKLFFGSGTQLSVL.

This chain joins TRBV7-8 and TRBJ1-2; possibly TRBD1 for D (6 bases). The V end was cut by 5 bases, the J end by 2 bases, with 15 bases between. Germline V gene sequence: CDR1 SGHVS, CDR2 FQNEAQ. The CDR3 contains 15 residues. The CDR3 sequence is CASSKTRGANYGYTF. The CDR3, as DNA: TGTGCCAGCAGCAAAACTCGGGGGGCCAACTATGGCTACACCTTC.

The chain recombines TRBV7-9 with TRBJ2-3; unclear D gene. Trimming left V 6 bases short and J 8 bases short, with 12 bases between. From germline, CDR1 is SEHNR and CDR2 FQNEAQ (reference sequence). There are 12 residues in the CDR3. CDR3 region: CASSPLTGTQYF. In DNA, the CDR3 is TGTGCCAGCAGTCCTTTAACGGGTACGCAGTATTTT.

J is TRBJ2-1 and V is TRBV28; 13 bases match TRBD2. Losses at the gene ends were 7 bases for V and 7 bases for J; bases not matched to a gene: 4. CDR1 is MDHEN and CDR2 is SYDVKM in the germline V gene. The CDR3 covers 14 residues. DNA of the CDR3: TGTGCCAGCAAGAAACTAGCGGGGGGGAATGAGCAGTTCTTC. Translating gives CASKKLAGGNEQFF.

This chain connects TRBV5-8 to TRBJ1-2; D is perhaps TRBD1 (5 bases). The CDR3 totals 11 residues. The germline gives CDR1 SGHTS, CDR2 YDEGEE. Trimming left V 4 bases short and J 13 bases short, with 14 bases between. The CDR3 DNA follows: TGTGCCAGCAGCCTGGCGAGGGGCGGCACCTTC. It is translated as CASSLARGGTF.

The rearrangement links TRBV6-5 to TRBJ2-7; a weak D match, TRBD1 (6 bases). Germline lookup yields CDR1 MNHEY and CDR2 SVGAGI. V was shortened by 6 bases and J by 0 bases, with 9 bases between the two germline ends. The CDR3 spans 13 residues. The CDR3 reads CASRPRGSYEQYF. In DNA, the CDR3 is TGTGCCAGCAGGCCCAGGGGCTCCTACGAGCAGTACTTC.

The sample holds a few counts of this clone. This chain links TRBV29-1 with TRBJ1-1, with D possibly TRBD1 on 6 matching bases. The V end was cut by 3 bases, the J end by 4 bases, with 18 bases between. Germline values: CDR1 SQVTM, CDR2 ANQGSEA. This CDR3 is 15 amino acids long. DNA of the CDR3: TGCAGCGTTGAGCCCAGGGGACGGGTTGGCACTGAAGCTTTCTTT. It yields the protein CSVEPRGRVGTEAFF. The whole variable domain, remainder taken from reference TRBV29-1 and TRBJ1-1, is SAVISQKPSRDICQRGTSLTIQCQVDSQVTMMFWYRQQPGQSLTLIATANQGSEATYESGFVIDKFPISRPNLTFSTLTVSNMSPEDSSIYLCSVEPRGRVGTEAFFGQGTRLTVV.

The rearrangement links TRBV6-5 to TRBJ1-1; D unresolved. In germline, CDR1 is MNHEY, CDR2 SVGAGI. Trimming removed 4 bases at V and 1 base at J, with 7 bases between. This CDR3 contains 13 residues. CDR3 in amino acids: CASSFYKNTEAFF. The CDR3, as DNA: TGTGCCAGCAGTTTCTACAAGAACACTGAAGCTTTCTTT.

The chain couples TRBV4-2 to TRBJ1-2, with D perhaps matching TRBD1 (5 bases). The germline CDR1 and CDR2 sequences are LGHNA and YNFKEQ. The CDR3 is 13 residues long. V dropped 2 bases and J dropped 8 bases, with 12 bases sitting between them. DNA of the CDR3: TGTGCCAGCAGCCAAATGGGGCTACGGGGCTACACCTTC. It encodes CASSQMGLRGYTF.

This sequence joins TRBV6-5 and TRBJ2-2; a weak D match, TRBD2 (5 bases). The length of the CDR3 is 13 residues. V lost 5 bases to trimming and J lost 4 bases, with 8 bases between them. The V gene's germline CDR1 is MNHEY and CDR2 SVGAGI. The CDR3, as DNA: TGTGCCAGCAGTATCCGGGGCACCGGGGAGCTGTTTTTT. Translating gives CASSIRGTGELFF.

This clone was detected only a few times. The chain employs TRBV5-1 and TRBJ1-1; TRBD1 might be the D (5 bases). Germline-derived CDR1 and CDR2 are SGHRS and YFSETQ. V shed 8 bases and J shed 1 base, with 12 bases lying between them. This CDR3 is built from 13 residues. The CDR3 reads CASGGPTNTEAFF. CDR3 nucleotides: TGCGCCAGTGGGGGACCGACGAACACTGAAGCTTTCTTT. The full variable domain, completed using reference TRBV5-1 and TRBJ1-1, is KAGVTQTPRYLIKTRGQQVTLSCSPISGHRSVSWYQQTPGQGLQFLFEYFSETQRNKGNFPGRFSGRQFSNSRSEMNVSTLELGDSALYLCASGGPTNTEAFFGQGTRLTVV.

This clone was observed once. CDR3 nucleotides: TGTGCCAGTAGTATCCTAGCGGGGGGAAGTACGCAGTATTTT. This encodes CASSILAGGSTQYF. This chain links TRBV19 with TRBJ2-3; 11 bases line up with TRBD2. CDR3 length equals 14 residues. V lost 3 bases, J lost 8 bases, and 4 bases stayed unmatched. CDR1 and CDR2 (germline): LNHDA, SQIVND (reference sequence).

V gene TRBV19 combines with J gene TRBJ2-7, with D unresolved. Trimming pared 5 bases from V and 4 bases from J, leaving 21 bases between. The V gene's germline CDR1 is LNHDA and CDR2 SQIVND (reference sequence). This CDR3 is 16 amino acids long. The CDR3 DNA reads TGTGCCAGTAGTCGTACAGTCGTTGGAGCCCTGTACGAGCAGTACTTC. Its translation is CASSRTVVGALYEQYF. Full variable domain (missing parts from reference TRBV19 and TRBJ2-7): DGGITQSPKYLFRKEGQNVTLSCEQNLNHDAMYWYRQDPGQGLRLIYYSQIVNDFQKGDIAEGYSVSREKKESFPLTVTSAQKNPTAFYLCASSRTVVGALYEQYFGPGTRLTVT.

This chain links TRBV14 with TRBJ1-1, with a tentative D call TRBD1 (6 bases). CDR3 size: 15 residues. Trimming left V 4 bases short and J 2 bases short, with 14 bases between. The germline CDR1 and CDR2 sequences are SGHDN and FVKESK. The CDR3 nucleotides read TGTGCCAGCAGCCCCGTGACAGGACTTAACACTGAAGCTTTCTTT. Protein sequence: CASSPVTGLNTEAFF.

The chain links TRBV7-2 to TRBJ1-5; D is ambiguous. V was trimmed by 1 base and J by 7 bases, leaving 8 bases between them. The germline gives CDR1 SGHTA, CDR2 FQGNSA. The CDR3 contains 13 residues. CDR3 nucleotides: TGTGCCAGCAGCTTAGGATCGGGACAGCCCCAGCATTTT. The encoded protein is CASSLGSGQPQHF.

V gene TRBV2 combines with J gene TRBJ2-6; no firm D call. V lost 5 bases, J lost 0 bases, and 5 bases lay in between. This CDR3 spans 14 amino acids. Germline assignment: CDR1 SNHLY and CDR2 FYNNEI. DNA for the CDR3: TGTGCCAGCAGTATCCTCTCTGGGGCCAACGTCCTGACTTTC. Translation gives CASSILSGANVLTF. The full variable domain, rest sourced from reference TRBV2 and TRBJ2-6, is EPEVTQTPSHQVTQMGQEVILRCVPISNHLYFYWYRQILGQKVEFLVSFYNNEISEKSEIFDDQFSVERPDGSNFTLKIRSTKLEDSAMYFCASSILSGANVLTFGAGSRLTVL.

About this clone: Additional DNA sequences in this sample encode the identical CDR3. The gene calls are TRBV6-5 and TRBJ1-4; no clear D gene. Trimming removed 3 bases at V and 8 bases at J, with 7 bases between. The germline V gene encodes CDR1 MNHEY and CDR2 SVGAGI. CDR3 size: 12 residues. In DNA, the CDR3 is TGTGCCAGCAGTTATTTGGGGGAAAAACTGTTTTTT. Translating it yields CASSYLGEKLFF.

This clone showed up just once. The V and J genes are TRBV4-2 and TRBJ2-2; 7 bases are shared with TRBD1. With 4 bases clipped from V and 4 bases from J, the junction kept 12 bases outside the gene matches. This CDR3 contains 17 residues. Germline assignment: CDR1 LGHNA and CDR2 YNFKEQ. CDR3 nucleotides: TGTGCCAGCAGCCCTCCTCGTGGGGCAGGGGGCACCGGGGAGCTGTTTTTT. It translates to CASSPPRGAGGTGELFF.

This clone showed up just a few times. The chain carries TRBV11-2 and TRBJ1-1; perhaps TRBD1 as D (6 bases). CDR3 size: 13 residues. V was trimmed by 8 bases and J by 1 base, leaving 11 bases between them. Germline lookup yields CDR1 SGHAT and CDR2 FQNNGV. This CDR3 is CASLGHSNTEAFF. CDR3 nucleotide sequence: TGTGCCAGCTTGGGACACTCGAACACTGAAGCTTTCTTT.

CDR3 loop: CASSTFIGETTSGNTIYF. CDR3 coding DNA: TGTGCCAGTAGTACCTTTATTGGGGAGACAACCTCTGGAAACACCATATATTTT. The J gene is TRBJ1-3, the V gene TRBV19; D not resolved. The CDR3 is made up of 18 amino acids. Germline CDR1 is LNHDA and CDR2 is SQIVND (reference sequence). V shed 4 bases and J shed 0 bases, with 19 bases lying between them. Complete variable domain (other parts from reference TRBV19 and TRBJ1-3): DGGITQSPKYLFRKEGQNVTLSCEQNLNHDAMYWYRQDPGQGLRLIYYSQIVNDFQKGDIAEGYSVSREKKESFPLTVTSAQKNPTAFYLCASSTFIGETTSGNTIYFGEGSWLTVV.

This clone was seen a handful of times. This chain uses TRBV9 with TRBJ1-5; D not resolved. V shed 0 bases and J shed 0 bases, with 4 bases lying between them. Germline values: CDR1 SGDLS, CDR2 YYNGEE. The CDR3 is made up of 14 amino acids. The CDR3 region has the DNA TGTGCCAGCAGCGTAGATGATAGCAATCAGCCCCAGCATTTT. Protein product: CASSVDDSNQPQHF.

The chain recombines TRBV15 with TRBJ1-2; D perhaps matches TRBD1 (6 bases). CDR1 LNHNV and CDR2 YYDKDF come from the germline V gene (reference sequence). The ends were cut back, 6 bases at V and 7 bases at J, with 21 bases in the middle. This CDR3 has 15 residues. Here the CDR3 reads CATSAGGAGAGGYTF. Written as DNA, the CDR3 is TGTGCCACCAGTGCAGGCGGGGCAGGGGCCGGTGGCTACACCTTC.

This clone was found a few times. The V and J genes are TRBV29-1 and TRBJ2-1; D possibly matches TRBD1 or TRBD2 (6 bases each). Germline V gene lookup returns CDR1 SQVTM and CDR2 ANQGSEA. The CDR3 is made up of 15 amino acids. The V end lost 4 bases, the J end lost 1 base, and 14 bases lay between the germline ends. The CDR3 region has the DNA TGCAGCGTTGGGGGGGCTCTGGGTTCCTACAATGAGCAGTTCTTC. Its translation is CSVGGALGSYNEQFF.

The chain employs TRBV30 and TRBJ1-5, with no clear D. The CDR3 is 12 amino acids. CDR1 and CDR2 (germline): GTSNPN, SVGIG (reference sequence). V was cut by 0 bases and J by 6 bases, with 6 bases left in between. CDR3 residues: CAWSVPGQPQHF. As DNA, the CDR3 is TGTGCCTGGAGTGTACCCGGTCAGCCCCAGCATTTT.

The genes are TRBV28 and TRBJ2-7, with 9 bases that match TRBD1. J lost 4 bases, V lost 10 bases, and 11 bases had no gene match. Germline V lookup: CDR1 MDHEN, CDR2 SYDVKM. The CDR3 has 14 residues. Written as DNA, the CDR3 is TGTGCCATCGAGGGAGAACAGGGGGCTTACGAGCAGTACTTC. It specifies CAIEGEQGAYEQYF.

This clone was detected only once. This rearrangement joins TRBV4-1 to TRBJ1-2; no clear D gene. The germline V gene encodes CDR1 MGHRA and CDR2 YSYEKL. Between the trimmed V and J ends, which lost 0 bases and 1 base, there was a span of 12 bases. The CDR3 extends over 16 amino acids. The CDR3 loop reads CASSQDTGLINYGYTF. The CDR3 coding sequence is TGCGCCAGCAGCCAAGATACTGGCCTAATTAACTATGGCTACACCTTC.

This clone occurred many times. The genes are TRBV14 and TRBJ2-3; D not resolved. The CDR3 is 12 residues long. V shed 3 bases and J shed 7 bases, with 8 bases lying between them. Germline-derived CDR1 and CDR2 are SGHDN and FVKESK. The CDR3 here is CASSQPLHTQYF. The CDR3, as DNA: TGTGCCAGCAGCCAGCCTTTACATACGCAGTATTTT.

The V gene is TRBV19, the J gene TRBJ1-1; no reliable D call. Germline lookup yields CDR1 LNHDA and CDR2 SQIVND (reference sequence). Trimming pared 4 bases from V and 4 bases from J, leaving 13 bases between. The CDR3 totals 14 residues. The CDR3 region is CASSTEKETTEAFF. CDR3 in DNA: TGTGCCAGTAGTACAGAGAAGGAGACCACTGAAGCTTTCTTT.